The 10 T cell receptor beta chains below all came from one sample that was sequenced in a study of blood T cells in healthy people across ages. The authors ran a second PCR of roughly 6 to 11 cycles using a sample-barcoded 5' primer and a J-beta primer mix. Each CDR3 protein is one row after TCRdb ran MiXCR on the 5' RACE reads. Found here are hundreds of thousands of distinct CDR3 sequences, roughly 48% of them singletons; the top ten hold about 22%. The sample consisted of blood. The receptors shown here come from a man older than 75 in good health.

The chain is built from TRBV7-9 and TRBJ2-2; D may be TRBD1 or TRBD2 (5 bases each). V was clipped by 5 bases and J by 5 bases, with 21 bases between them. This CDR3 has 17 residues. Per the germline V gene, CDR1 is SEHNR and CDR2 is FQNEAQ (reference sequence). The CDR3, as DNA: TGTGCCAGCAGCCGCTGGTCGTGGGGGAGATCAACCGGGGAGCTGTTTTTT. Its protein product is CASSRWSWGRSTGELFF.

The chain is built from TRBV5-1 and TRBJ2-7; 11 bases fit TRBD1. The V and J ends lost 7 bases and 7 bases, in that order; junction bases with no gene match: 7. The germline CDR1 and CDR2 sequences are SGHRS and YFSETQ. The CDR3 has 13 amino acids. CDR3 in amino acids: CASGTGGSGEQYF. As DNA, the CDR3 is TGCGCCAGCGGGACAGGGGGGTCGGGAGAGCAGTACTTC.

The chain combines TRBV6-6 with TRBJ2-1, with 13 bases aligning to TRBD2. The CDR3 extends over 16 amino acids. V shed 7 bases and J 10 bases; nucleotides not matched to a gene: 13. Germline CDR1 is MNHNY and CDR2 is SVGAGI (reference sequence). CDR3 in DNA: TGTGCCAGCAATCTTGGACTAGCGGGAGTGGTTGGAGAGCAGTTCTTC. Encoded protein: CASNLGLAGVVGEQFF.

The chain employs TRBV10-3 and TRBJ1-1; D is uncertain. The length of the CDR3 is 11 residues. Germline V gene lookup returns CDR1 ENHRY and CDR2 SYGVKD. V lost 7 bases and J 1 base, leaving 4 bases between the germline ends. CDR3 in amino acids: CAIMENTEAFF. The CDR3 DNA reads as TGTGCCATCATGGAGAACACTGAAGCTTTCTTT.

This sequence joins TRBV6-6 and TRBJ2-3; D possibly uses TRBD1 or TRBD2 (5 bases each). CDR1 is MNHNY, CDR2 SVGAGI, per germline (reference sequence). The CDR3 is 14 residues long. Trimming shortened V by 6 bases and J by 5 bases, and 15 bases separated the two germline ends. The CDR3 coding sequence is TGTGCCAGCAGAGAGGGACCCCTCCGAGATACGCAGTATTTT. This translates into CASREGPLRDTQYF.

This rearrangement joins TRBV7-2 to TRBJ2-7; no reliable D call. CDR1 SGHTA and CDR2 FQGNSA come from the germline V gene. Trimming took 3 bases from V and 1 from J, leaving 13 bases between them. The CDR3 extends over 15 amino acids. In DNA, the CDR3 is TGTGCCAGCAGCTTCGACGGCTCCCGATCCTACGAGCAGTACTTC. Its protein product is CASSFDGSRSYEQYF.

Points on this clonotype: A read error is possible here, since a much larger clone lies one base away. CDR3 amino acids: CASSYGGREGSYEQYF. The CDR3 DNA follows: TGTGCCAGCAGTTACGGGGGACGGGAGGGTTCCTACGAGCAGTACTTC. This chain uses TRBV6-5 with TRBJ2-7; 8 positions agree with TRBD2. The germline V gene has CDR1 MNHEY and CDR2 SVGAGI. This CDR3 is built from 16 residues. V was clipped by 2 bases and J by 1 base; unmatched bases: 7.

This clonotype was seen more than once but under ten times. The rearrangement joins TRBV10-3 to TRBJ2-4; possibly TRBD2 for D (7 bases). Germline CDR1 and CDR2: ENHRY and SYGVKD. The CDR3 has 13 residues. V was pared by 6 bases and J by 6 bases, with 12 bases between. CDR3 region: CAIREGGGNIQYF. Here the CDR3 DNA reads TGTGCCATCAGGGAAGGGGGGGGAAACATTCAGTACTTC.

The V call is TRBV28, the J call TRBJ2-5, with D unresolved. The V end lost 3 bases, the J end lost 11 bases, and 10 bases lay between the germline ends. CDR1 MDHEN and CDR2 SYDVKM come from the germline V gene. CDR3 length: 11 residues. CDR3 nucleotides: TGTGCCAGCAGTTTGACGACTGAGCAGTACTTC. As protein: CASSLTTEQYF.

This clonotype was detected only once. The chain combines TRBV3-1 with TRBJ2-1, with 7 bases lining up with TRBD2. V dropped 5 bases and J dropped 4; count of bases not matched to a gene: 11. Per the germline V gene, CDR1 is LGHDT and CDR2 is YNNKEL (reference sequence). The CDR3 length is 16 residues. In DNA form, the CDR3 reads TGTGCCAGCAGCACCGGGAACCTAGCGGCTTACAATGAGCAGTTCTTC. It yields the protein CASSTGNLAAYNEQFF.